This entry describes one TCR beta chain. Antigen specificity is unknown. The same CDR3 arises from other DNA sequences in this sample as well. The sample is drawn from a study of OX40 agonist ivuxolimab in advanced cancers. Study-level background: Intravenous ivuxolimab at 0.01 to 10 mg/kg was given to patients every 2 weeks.

Repertoires were generated with immunoSEQ multiplex PCR, while TCRdb's copy carries only in-frame clones and drops some. This table holds about 120,000 clones, just over 90% found once. Overall study findings and caveats: Partial responders at 0.1-3.0 mg/kg had among the lowest clonal expansion.

There are 14 residues in the CDR3. Deletions cut 4 bases from V and 2 bases from J, with 13 bases between. Germline V CDR1 and CDR2: SGHRS, YFSETQ. The source was CD4+ or CD8+ T cells sorted from blood, collected in a trial of the OX40 agonist ivuxolimab. The source of this sequence is an adult with an advanced solid tumor such as melanoma, head and neck, liver or kidney cancer. The V and J genes are TRBV5-1 and TRBJ2-7; D call uncertain. In nucleotides, the CDR3 is TGCGCCAGCAGCCCCGGTCTGACTGCCTACGAGCAGTACTTC. Amino acids: CASSPGLTAYEQYF.